This TCR delta chain comes out of a study of Vδ1+ human thymocytes (dated by TCRdb to 2016 to 2019). General notes on the study: As a data resource, the study described the mRNA-level TRG and TRD CDR3 repertoires of highly purified Vdelta1+ thymocytes obtained from young children. Validation of the multiplex-based CDR3 amplicon strategy against 5'RACE-based CDR3 amplicon generation methods had been performed previously. General conclusions and limits of the study: Many TRG clonotypes were shared between donors (up to about 7x10^3), whereas TRD repertoires were essentially private (max roughly 120 shared). Although sort purity was high, about a fifth of thymic TRD sequences were Vdelta2 (with a few Vdelta3), in contrast to the peripheral blood Vdelta1+ controls. Because no clustering by age or sex was observed, donors were not stratified by these variables in the analyses. Because unexpected Vdelta2 sequences could lead to misinterpretation of bulk repertoire data, the authors recommended using highly purified populations and validating at the single-cell level. The thymic TRG and TRD repertoires appeared highly polyclonal, with Gaussian CDR3 length distributions, in contrast to the oligoclonal repertoires of peripheral blood.

RNA was isolated using the RNeasy mini kit, and reverse transcription was performed with Superscript III. CDR3 amplicons were produced by multiplex PCR using pooled V-gene forward primers and a constant-region reverse primer with Illumina adaptor overhangs. Amplicons were gel-purified, then indexed with Nextera index primers over roughly 8 extra PCR cycles and purified with AMPure XP beads. The libraries were sequenced on an Illumina MiSeq using paired-end 250 bp reads, dual indexing and a 20% PhiX spike-in. In the authors' own workflow: FastQC was used to quality check the reads, while ea-utils fastq-join merged the TRG read pairs. IMGT/HighV-QUEST was used to annotate sequences, retaining only productive sequences with an unambiguous V-gene assignment, and each clonotype was defined by an identical CDR3 sequence. VDJtools 1.1.1, tcR 2.2.3, Treemap and vegan Shannon diversity in R 3.4.4 were used for downstream analysis. Clones were re-identified by TCRdb from the public reads with CATT, and rows with the same DNA were merged. The V and J calls come from TCRdb's annotation, not from the publication. The sample table holds more than 50,000 delta-chain clones, of which 15% to 20% were seen once. Clones ranked in the top ten supply under 0.55% of the sample.

The CDR3 measures 15 amino acids from cysteine to phenylalanine. Here the CDR3 DNA is all that survives: 45 bases in frame from base 1. The CDR1 and CDR2 encoded by the germline V gene are TSWWSYY and QGS. V ends up 2 bases short and J 10 bases short, with an unmatched junction base count of 8. With respect to this clone: The antigen this receptor binds is unknown. Base qualities are not recorded, but no much larger clone differs from it by a single base.

Thymic samples were depleted of alphabeta T cells, then CD3+ TCRVdelta1+ TCRVdelta2- thymocytes were FACS-sorted. The purity of the sorted Vdelta1+ thymocytes was between roughly 97% and 99.6%. The thymic specimens were obtained from under ten paediatric patients, aged about 5 days to 17 months, who were having corrective cardiac surgery. Thymic tissue was dispersed, and mononuclear cells were isolated on a Histopaque-1077 density gradient. For staining, the antibodies used were anti-TCRVdelta1 clone TS8.2, anti-TCRVdelta2 clone B6, anti-CD3 clone HIT3a and anti-TCRalphabeta clone IP26. The chain is encoded by TRDV1 joined to TRDJ1; TRDD3 aligns with 12 central bases. This receptor was taken from a boy under three years old who had congenital heart surgery. The sample consisted of Vdelta1+ gamma-delta thymocytes from the thymus. The intended sense of this specimen's cell subset or site label: FACS-sorted CD3+ TCRalphabeta- TCRVdelta1+ TCRVdelta2- thymocytes. The CDR3 sequence is CALGEFLGDTRRLIF. The DNA sequence is as follows: TGTGCTCTTGGGGAATTCCTGGGGGATACGCGACGACTCATCTTT.